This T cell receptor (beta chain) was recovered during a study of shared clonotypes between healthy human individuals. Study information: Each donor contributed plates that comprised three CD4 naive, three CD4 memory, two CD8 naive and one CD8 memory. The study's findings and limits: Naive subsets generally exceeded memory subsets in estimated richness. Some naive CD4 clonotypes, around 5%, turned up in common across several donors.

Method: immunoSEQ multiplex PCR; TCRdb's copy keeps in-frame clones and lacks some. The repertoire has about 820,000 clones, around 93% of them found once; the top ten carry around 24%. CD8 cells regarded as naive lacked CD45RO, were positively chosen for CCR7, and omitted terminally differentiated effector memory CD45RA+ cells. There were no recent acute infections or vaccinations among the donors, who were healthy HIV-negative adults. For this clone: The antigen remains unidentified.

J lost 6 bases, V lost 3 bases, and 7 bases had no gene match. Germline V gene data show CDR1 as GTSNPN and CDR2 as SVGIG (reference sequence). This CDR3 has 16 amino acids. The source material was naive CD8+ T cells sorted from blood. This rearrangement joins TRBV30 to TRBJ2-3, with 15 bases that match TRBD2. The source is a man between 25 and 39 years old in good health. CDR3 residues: CAWSEGLAGGGDTQYF. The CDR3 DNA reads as TGTGCCTGGAGCGAGGGACTAGCGGGAGGAGGGGATACGCAGTATTTT.